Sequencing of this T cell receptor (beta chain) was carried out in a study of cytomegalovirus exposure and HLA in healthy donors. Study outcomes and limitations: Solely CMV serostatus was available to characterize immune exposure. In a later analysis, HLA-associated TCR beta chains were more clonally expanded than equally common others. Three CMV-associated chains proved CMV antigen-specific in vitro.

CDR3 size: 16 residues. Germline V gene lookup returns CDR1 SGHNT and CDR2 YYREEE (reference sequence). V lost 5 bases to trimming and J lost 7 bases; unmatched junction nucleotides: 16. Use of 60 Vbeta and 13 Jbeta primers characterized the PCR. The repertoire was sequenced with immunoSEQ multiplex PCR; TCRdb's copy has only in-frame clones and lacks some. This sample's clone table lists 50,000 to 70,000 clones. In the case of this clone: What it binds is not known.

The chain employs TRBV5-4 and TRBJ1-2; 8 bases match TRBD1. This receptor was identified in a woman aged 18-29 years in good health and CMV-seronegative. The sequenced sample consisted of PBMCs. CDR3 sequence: CASRPILGQGLPGYTF. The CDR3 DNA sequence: TGTGCCAGCAGACCAATCCTAGGACAGGGACTCCCTGGCTACACCTTC.